The 14 T cell receptor beta chains presented below share a single source sample, sequenced in a study of OX40 agonist ivuxolimab in advanced cancers. Sequencing was performed with immunoSEQ multiplex PCR; in TCRdb, only in-frame clones are kept and a portion is missing. This sample has 60,000 to 85,000 clones, with 85% to 95% found just once. The specimen was CD4+ or CD8+ T cells sorted from blood, collected in a trial of the OX40 agonist ivuxolimab. Receptors were obtained from an adult with an advanced solid tumor such as melanoma, head and neck, liver or kidney cancer.

The CDR3: CASSSTGTGGIHEQFF. As DNA, the CDR3 is TGTGCCAGCAGTTCCACCGGGACAGGTGGAATTCATGAGCAGTTCTTC. The chain uses TRBV28 and TRBJ2-1, with 8 bases that match TRBD1. Germline CDR1 reads MDHEN; CDR2 reads SYDVKM. V shed 4 bases, J shed 8 bases, and the junction held 13 bases outside the gene matches. CDR3 length: 16 residues.

This clone was detected only once. V gene TRBV19 combines with J gene TRBJ2-7; either TRBD1 or TRBD2 may supply D (6 bases each). The germline gives CDR1 LNHDA, CDR2 SQIVND (reference sequence). V lost 3 bases and J lost 0, with 9 bases in between. The CDR3 runs 14 residues. The CDR3 coding sequence is TGTGCCAGTAGTATGGGGGGCTCCTCCTACGAGCAGTACTTC. The encoded protein is CASSMGGSSYEQYF.

The chain carries TRBV19 and TRBJ1-1; D call uncertain. Germline CDR1 reads LNHDA; CDR2 reads SQIVND (reference sequence). V gave up 4 bases and J gave up 2 bases, with 8 bases separating them. The CDR3 runs to 13 residues. The CDR3 sequence: CASSTSINTEAFF. The DNA for the CDR3 is TGTGCCAGTAGTACCTCAATTAACACTGAAGCTTTCTTT.

This sequence joins TRBV16 and TRBJ1-5; D not resolved. The CDR3 sequence is 16 residues long. Germline V CDR1 and CDR2: KGHSY, FQNENV. The V gene lost 4 bases and the J gene lost 4 bases, with 17 bases spanning the gap. This CDR3 is CASSPLKASQNQPQHF. The CDR3 DNA reads TGTGCCAGCAGCCCTCTTAAGGCCAGTCAAAATCAGCCCCAGCATTTT.

The genes are TRBV4-3 and TRBJ1-1, with D maybe TRBD1 (5 bases). In germline, CDR1 is LGHNA, CDR2 YSLEER. The CDR3 has 16 residues. Trimming stripped 0 bases from V and 2 bases from J, with 13 bases between. The chain's CDR3 is CASSQDWGSENTEAFF. As DNA, the CDR3 is TGCGCCAGCAGCCAAGATTGGGGGTCGGAAAACACTGAAGCTTTCTTT.

Turning to this clone: Its ends do not fully match the called genes, so a read error is possible. This sequence joins TRBV4-3 and TRBJ2-7, with 8 bases matching TRBD1. The length of the CDR3 is 15 residues. Germline assignment: CDR1 LGHNA and CDR2 YSLEER. CDR3 region: CASSQGRTGTYEQYF. The CDR3 nucleotides read TGCGCCAGCAGTCAAGGGCGGACAGGGACCTACGAGCAGTACTTC.

The chain uses TRBV5-1 and TRBJ1-6; TRBD1 matches 8 bases. V was pared by 4 bases and J by 3 bases, with 3 bases of the junction left unmatched. The germline V gene encodes CDR1 SGHRS and CDR2 YFSETQ. The CDR3 has 15 residues. In DNA form, the CDR3 reads TGCGCCAGCAGCGGAGACAGGGGCTATAATTCACCCCTCCACTTT. Encoded protein: CASSGDRGYNSPLHF.

The V gene is TRBV19, the J gene TRBJ2-1; 7 bases are a match to TRBD2. Germline V CDR1 and CDR2: LNHDA, SQIVND (reference sequence). Trimming at V came to 1 base and at J to 3 bases, leaving 3 bases not matched to a gene. This CDR3 has 15 residues. The CDR3 sequence: CASSIASGGYNEQFF. CDR3 DNA: TGTGCCAGTAGTATAGCTAGCGGAGGCTACAATGAGCAGTTCTTC.

A remark on this clone: The junction departs from the called germline gene at one end, perhaps through a read error. This rearrangement joins TRBV27 to TRBJ1-1, with D hard to call. Per germline, CDR1 MNHEY and CDR2 SMNVEV (reference sequence). The CDR3 extends over 21 amino acids. The CDR3 here is CANSSVGWTGWETGMNTEAFF. As DNA, the CDR3 is TGTGCCAACAGTAGCGTGGGGTGGACGGGATGGGAAACGGGGATGAACACTGAAGCTTTCTTT.

The V gene is TRBV2, the J gene TRBJ1-4; D unresolved. This CDR3 spans 11 amino acids. V was pared by 6 bases and J by 4 bases, with 3 bases between. CDR1 is SNHLY and CDR2 is FYNNEI in the germline V gene. The CDR3 loop is CASSLNEKLFF. The CDR3 nucleotides read TGTGCCAGCAGCCTTAATGAAAAACTGTTTTTT.

The V gene is TRBV27, the J gene TRBJ2-5; D call uncertain. From germline, CDR1 is MNHEY and CDR2 SMNVEV (reference sequence). Between the trimmed V and J ends, which lost 4 bases and 4 bases, there was a span of 10 bases. This CDR3 has 13 amino acids. The CDR3 here is CASSSAGPETQYF. CDR3 DNA sequence: TGTGCCAGCAGTTCGGCAGGCCCAGAGACCCAGTACTTC.

The chain has TRBV7-9 and TRBJ1-1; no clear D. V shed 4 bases and J shed 0 bases, with 3 bases lying between them. CDR3 length equals 12 residues. Germline values: CDR1 SEHNR, CDR2 FQNEAQ (reference sequence). CDR3 in DNA: TGTGCCAGCAGCTATCTGAACACTGAAGCTTTCTTT. Amino acids: CASSYLNTEAFF. The full variable domain, rest sourced from reference TRBV7-9 and TRBJ1-1, is DTGVSQNPRHKITKRGQNVTFRCDPISEHNRLYWYRQTLGQGPEFLTYFQNEAQLEKSRLLSDRFSAERPKGSFSTLEIQRTEQGDSAMYLCASSYLNTEAFFGQGTRLTVV.

This chain links TRBV6-5 with TRBJ1-1; possibly TRBD1 for D (6 bases). Germline assignment: CDR1 MNHEY and CDR2 SVGAGI. Trimming cost V 5 bases and J 2 bases, with 15 bases left between them. CDR3 length equals 15 residues. The CDR3 loop is CASSLSGTLNTEAFF. The CDR3 region has the DNA TGTGCCAGCAGTCTCTCCGGGACACTTAACACTGAAGCTTTCTTT.

The rearrangement uses TRBV11-3 and TRBJ2-3; no clear D. The CDR3 covers 16 residues. Germline V gives CDR1 SGHNT, CDR2 YENEEA. Deletions cut 5 bases from V and 2 bases from J, with 17 bases between. In nucleotides, the CDR3 is TGTGCCAGCAGCCCCCGCGGCGGCTCTGCCACAGATACGCAGTATTTT. It codes for CASSPRGGSATDTQYF.